The sequence of this TCR beta chain was determined in a study of blood T cell repertoires in COVID-19. Study background: COVID-19 samples from acute and convalescent phases originated in the United States, Italy and Spain. Sources were T cells, B-cell-depleted T cells, or PBMCs; the material itself was cDNA or gDNA.

Per the original data handling: Counts of nucleated cells, estimated from reference gene primer amplification, were obtained. Libraries were prepared by immunoSEQ multiplex PCR; TCRdb keeps only in-frame clonotypes and omits some of them. V, J and clone size are taken as reported in that table, and D and trimming were inferred from the DNA itself. The repertoire holds about 80,000 clones, 91% seen once, with roughly 2% in the top ten. The CDR3 has 12 amino acids. Between the trimmed V and J ends, which lost 7 bases and 7 bases, there was a span of 11 bases. Germline loops: CDR1 MDHEN, CDR2 SYDVKM. The sequence derives from a woman between 45 and 60 years old in a cohort sampled during active COVID-19. Material for sequencing was peripheral blood. The gene calls are TRBV28 and TRBJ2-1; possible D gene TRBD2, 5 bases. CDR3 protein: CASISGDNEQFF. The CDR3 DNA follows: TGTGCCAGCATCTCCGGGGATAATGAGCAGTTCTTC.